This paragraph reports one T cell receptor (beta chain). These data are taken from a study of OX40 agonist ivuxolimab in advanced cancers. Looking at the study overall: Anti-PD-1, anti-PD-L1 or anti-CTLA-4 therapy given earlier was allowed, and 40% had some. Partial responses were seen in three patients, one with hepatocellular carcinoma and two with cutaneous melanoma.

Patients who had autoimmune disease history or got systemic immunosuppression were left out. This CDR3 is 15 amino acids long. V gave up 5 bases and J gave up 7 bases, with 17 bases separating them. In germline, CDR1 is SGHVS, CDR2 FNYEAQ. Measured with immunoSEQ multiplex PCR; TCRdb has only the in-frame clones, and not every one. The top ten clones hold around a quarter of a sample with around 23,000 clones, around 85% of them seen once. The gene calls are TRBV7-6 and TRBJ2-2; tentatively, D is TRBD1 (5 bases). This clonotype was sampled from an adult with an advanced solid tumor such as melanoma, head and neck, liver or kidney cancer. This specimen was CD4+ or CD8+ T cells sorted from blood, taken in a trial of the OX40 agonist ivuxolimab. In DNA, the CDR3 is TGTGCCAGCAGCCCAATGCAGGGTAATCACGGGGAGCTGTTTTTT. Protein: CASSPMQGNHGELFF.